Below are 10 T cell receptor beta chains sequenced from a single sample in a study of blood T cell repertoires in COVID-19. Generated by immunoSEQ multiplex PCR, the TCRdb table keeps only in-frame clones and is missing some. Of about 160,000 clones listed, just under 80% were seen once; the top ten hold around 14%. The specimen sequenced was peripheral blood. All receptors come from a woman of 80 years or more with acute or convalescent COVID-19.

The chain carries TRBV28 and TRBJ2-6, with TRBD1 identical over 7 bases. There are 16 residues in the CDR3. Germline CDR1 and CDR2: MDHEN and SYDVKM. The J segment lost 3 bases and the V segment lost 3 bases, leaving 5 bases of the junction unmatched. The CDR3 loop is CASSFGDRVGANVLTF. The CDR3 DNA follows: TGTGCCAGCAGTTTCGGCGACAGGGTTGGGGCCAACGTCCTGACTTTC.

The chain employs TRBV7-9 and TRBJ1-4, with TRBD1 identical over 7 bases. V shed 5 bases and J 8 bases; nucleotides not matched to a gene: 11. CDR1 SEHNR and CDR2 FQNEAQ come from the germline V gene (reference sequence). The CDR3 runs to 15 residues. CDR3 sequence: CASSTARQGHEKLFF. CDR3 sequence (DNA): TGTGCCAGCAGCACAGCTAGACAGGGTCACGAAAAACTGTTTTTT.

The V gene is TRBV9, the J gene TRBJ1-1; D not resolved. Germline CDR1 is SGDLS and CDR2 is YYNGEE. V lost 1 base and J lost 1, with 5 bases in between. The CDR3 is 13 amino acids. The CDR3 here is CASSVNKNTEAFF. Here the CDR3 DNA reads TGTGCCAGCAGCGTAAACAAGAACACTGAAGCTTTCTTT.

This rearrangement joins TRBV29-1 to TRBJ1-5; unclear D gene. V was pared by 5 bases and J by 3 bases, with 11 bases between. CDR1 is SQVTM and CDR2 is ANQGSEA in the germline V gene. This CDR3 region has 13 residues. CDR3 sequence: CSVQTQDNQPQHF. The CDR3 DNA follows: TGCAGCGTTCAAACGCAGGACAATCAGCCCCAGCATTTT.

The chain is built from TRBV9 and TRBJ2-3; 10 nucleotides match TRBD2. The CDR3 totals 16 residues. The trim removed 3 bases at V and 6 bases at J, leaving 10 bases unmatched. From germline, CDR1 is SGDLS and CDR2 YYNGEE. CDR3 sequence: CASSARAGGPGDTQYF. The CDR3 DNA reads TGTGCCAGCAGCGCGAGAGCGGGAGGGCCGGGCGATACGCAGTATTTT.

The rearrangement uses TRBV5-1 and TRBJ2-7, with TRBD1 matching 9 bases. V shed 4 bases, J shed 3 bases, and the junction held 8 bases outside the gene matches. Germline CDR1 reads SGHRS; CDR2 reads YFSETQ. The length of the CDR3 is 15 residues. CDR3 DNA sequence: TGCGCCAGCAGCCAGGGACAGGGCCTACTCTACGAGCAGTACTTC. This gives the protein CASSQGQGLLYEQYF. Filled out from reference TRBV5-1 and TRBJ2-7, the complete variable domain reads KAGVTQTPRYLIKTRGQQVTLSCSPISGHRSVSWYQQTPGQGLQFLFEYFSETQRNKGNFPGRFSGRQFSNSRSEMNVSTLELGDSALYLCASSQGQGLLYEQYFGPGTRLTVT.

This clone was observed a few times. The V call is TRBV7-9, the J call TRBJ2-2; 10 bases map to TRBD1. Germline V CDR1 and CDR2: SEHNR, FQNEAQ (reference sequence). V shed 3 bases, J shed 5 bases, and the junction held 9 bases outside the gene matches. The CDR3 sequence is 17 residues long. The CDR3 reads CASSLTTGGRKTGELFF. Written as DNA, the CDR3 is TGTGCCAGCAGCTTGACGACAGGGGGCCGGAAAACCGGGGAGCTGTTTTTT.

Concerning this clone itself: Other nucleotide sequences in the sample specify the same CDR3. This chain joins TRBV18 and TRBJ1-3, with D maybe TRBD1 (5 bases). CDR3 length: 15 residues. Deletions cut 2 bases from V and 0 bases from J, with 8 bases between. CDR1 and CDR2 from the germline V gene are KGHSH and LQKENI. Here the CDR3 reads CASSPSGDSGNTIYF. CDR3 coding DNA: TGTGCCAGCTCACCATCGGGGGACTCTGGAAACACCATATATTTT. The full variable domain, rest sourced from reference TRBV18 and TRBJ1-3, is NAGVMQNPRHLVRRRGQEARLRCSPMKGHSHVYWYRQLPEEGLKFMVYLQKENIIDESGMPKERFSAEFPKEGPSILRIQQVVRGDSAAYFCASSPSGDSGNTIYFGEGSWLTVV.

This chain uses TRBV5-1 with TRBJ2-1; D not resolved. Deletions cut 2 bases from V and 0 bases from J, with 6 bases between. Looked up from germline, CDR1 is SGHRS and CDR2 is YFSETQ. The CDR3 length is 14 residues. The CDR3 protein is CASSFYSSYNEQFF. The CDR3 region has the DNA TGCGCCAGCAGCTTCTATAGCTCCTACAATGAGCAGTTCTTC.

This clone was seen a few times. Other DNA sequences in the sample encode the same CDR3. The chain uses TRBV4-1 and TRBJ2-7, with 10 bases matching TRBD1. The CDR3 sequence is 15 residues long. Losses at the gene ends were 1 base for V and 2 bases for J; bases not matched to a gene: 2. Per the germline V gene, CDR1 is MGHRA and CDR2 is YSYEKL. The CDR3 loop is CASSQGTGGTYEQYF. CDR3 nucleotides: TGCGCCAGCAGCCAAGGGACAGGGGGTACCTACGAGCAGTACTTC.